This TCR beta chain was found in a study of shared clonotypes between healthy human individuals. The overall study: Researchers drew samples from two women and a few men aged 18 to 49. Each donor contributed plates that comprised three CD4 naive, three CD4 memory, two CD8 naive and one CD8 memory. Overall study results and limits: Inspection by rarefaction showed sorted-subset sequencing to be incomplete despite large depth. Generation probability values for non-shared clonotypes were lower than those for clonotypes shared by all four donors.

Profiling relied on immunoSEQ multiplex PCR, and the TCRdb table lists in-frame clones only, not all of them. This table has about 2.4 million clones, approximately 93% appearing once. The germline V gene has CDR1 SGHVS and CDR2 FQNEAQ. V shed 5 bases and J shed 6 bases, with 19 bases lying between them. This CDR3 is 16 amino acids long. The sample holds one count of this clone. The antigen remains undetermined. The TCR originated in a man between 18 and 29 years old in good health. Some clones in this sample may be carry-over from other donors' samples. V usage is TRBV7-8 and J usage is TRBJ1-4; D is uncertain. Sequencing input: naive CD4+ T cells from PBMCs. As to subset: CD45RA+ positively selected. CDR3 loop: CASSGPRAKLDEKLFF. DNA of the CDR3: TGTGCCAGCAGCGGACCGAGGGCTAAGCTAGATGAAAAACTGTTTTTT.